The 30 T cell receptor beta chains listed next were all sequenced from one sample in a study of blood T cell repertoires in COVID-19. TCRdb's copy holds only in-frame clones and misses some; the assay was immunoSEQ multiplex PCR. The sample shows over 300,000 clones, almost 90% of them seen only once. The sample comprised peripheral blood. These receptors came from a man between 18 and 35 years old with active or convalescent COVID-19.

The chain joins TRBV18 to TRBJ2-2, with 10 bases that match TRBD1. The CDR3 totals 17 residues. From germline, CDR1 is KGHSH and CDR2 LQKENI. V shed 2 bases and J 1 base; nucleotides not matched to a gene: 4. The CDR3 loop is CASSPIDRGLNTGELFF. The DNA for the CDR3 is TGTGCCAGCTCACCAATCGACAGGGGGCTGAACACCGGGGAGCTGTTTTTT. The complete variable domain, with remaining parts taken from reference TRBV18 and TRBJ2-2, reads NAGVMQNPRHLVRRRGQEARLRCSPMKGHSHVYWYRQLPEEGLKFMVYLQKENIIDESGMPKERFSAEFPKEGPSILRIQQVVRGDSAAYFCASSPIDRGLNTGELFFGEGSRLTVL.

The chain joins TRBV4-3 to TRBJ1-4; D ambiguous. Germline CDR1 reads LGHNA; CDR2 reads YSLEER. V was clipped by 4 bases and J by 8 bases, with 11 bases between them. The CDR3 has 13 residues. CDR3 amino acids: CASSPLGREKLFF. CDR3 nucleotides: TGCGCCAGCAGCCCCTTGGGGAGAGAAAAACTGTTTTTT.

This rearrangement joins TRBV4-1 to TRBJ1-2, with D unresolved. V was pared by 0 bases and J by 5 bases, with 16 bases between. Per germline, CDR1 MGHRA and CDR2 YSYEKL. The CDR3 runs 16 residues. CDR3 bases: TGCGCCAGCAGCCAAGACCGCGCCGGGTTTCGATATGGCTACACCTTC. Translating it yields CASSQDRAGFRYGYTF.

This rearrangement joins TRBV18 to TRBJ2-7; the match to TRBD1 covers 7 bases. Germline lookup yields CDR1 KGHSH and CDR2 LQKENI. CDR3 length equals 14 residues. Trimming cost V 5 bases and J 3 bases; bases outside gene matches: 7. CDR3 region: CASSSTGVDYEQYF. CDR3 in DNA: TGTGCCAGCTCATCCACAGGGGTCGACTACGAGCAGTACTTC.

This rearrangement joins TRBV9 to TRBJ2-3; 8 bases map to TRBD2. Losses at the gene ends were 4 bases for V and 5 bases for J; bases not matched to a gene: 9. CDR1 is SGDLS and CDR2 is YYNGEE in the germline V gene. The CDR3 runs 15 residues. CDR3 in DNA: TGTGCCAGCAGCTTAGCGGGGAGGGCGGGAGATACGCAGTATTTT. It is translated as CASSLAGRAGDTQYF.

V usage is TRBV19 and J usage is TRBJ1-5; 8 bases are a match to TRBD1. Trimming at V came to 8 bases and at J to 5 bases, leaving 5 bases not matched to a gene. The CDR3 sequence is 13 residues long. The germline gives CDR1 LNHDA, CDR2 SQIVND (reference sequence). The CDR3 loop is CASQTGDHQPQHF. The CDR3 DNA follows: TGTGCCAGTCAGACAGGGGATCATCAGCCCCAGCATTTT.

This chain connects TRBV7-9 to TRBJ2-3, with TRBD1 matching 7 bases. V gave up 4 bases and J gave up 1 base; unmatched junction bases: 8. CDR1 is SEHNR and CDR2 is FQNEAQ in the germline V gene (reference sequence). The CDR3 length is 16 residues. CDR3 coding DNA: TGTGCCAGCAGCTCGAAAATCGGACAGGGCACAGATACGCAGTATTTT. Translating gives CASSSKIGQGTDTQYF.

This sequence joins TRBV27 and TRBJ2-2; TRBD1 aligns across 8 bases. V was pared by 6 bases and J by 6 bases, with 3 bases of the junction left unmatched. Germline values: CDR1 MNHEY, CDR2 SMNVEV (reference sequence). The CDR3 covers 13 residues. The CDR3 protein is CASSTGGAGELFF. The CDR3 bases are TGTGCCAGCAGCACAGGGGGAGCCGGGGAGCTGTTTTTT.

The J gene is TRBJ1-1, the V gene TRBV6-5; D unclear. Trimming stripped 7 bases from V and 3 bases from J, with 15 bases between. The CDR3 is made up of 14 amino acids. CDR1 MNHEY and CDR2 SVGAGI come from the germline V gene. The CDR3 sequence: CASNRLGGDTEAFF. The DNA for the CDR3 is TGTGCCAGCAACCGTTTAGGCGGGGACACTGAAGCTTTCTTT.

This clone was seen only once. The DNA for the CDR3 is TGTGCCAGCAGCTTGTGGACAGGGGGCTTGTACGAGCAGTACTTC. Its translation is CASSLWTGGLYEQYF. This rearrangement joins TRBV5-4 to TRBJ2-7; the match to TRBD1 covers 11 bases. Germline CDR1 and CDR2: SGHNT and YYREEE (reference sequence). The ends lost 1 base at V and 4 bases at J; junction bases unmatched: 4. This CDR3 region has 15 residues.

J is TRBJ1-1 and V is TRBV19; D unclear. The CDR3 has 12 amino acids. V was trimmed by 7 bases and J by 10 bases, leaving 16 bases between them. CDR1 and CDR2 (germline): LNHDA, SQIVND (reference sequence). The CDR3 here is CASTPSRPGAFF. CDR3 sequence (DNA): TGTGCCAGTACCCCCTCGCGGCCGGGAGCTTTCTTT.

The chain joins TRBV6-5 to TRBJ2-1, with D possibly being TRBD2 (6 bases). Germline V lookup: CDR1 MNHEY, CDR2 SVGAGI. CDR3 length: 14 residues. Deletions cut 2 bases from V and 8 bases from J, with 13 bases between. The CDR3 protein is CASSYDLAQDEQFF. As DNA, the CDR3 is TGTGCCAGCAGTTACGATCTAGCGCAGGATGAGCAGTTCTTC.

The sample holds one count of this clone. The chain links TRBV14 to TRBJ1-2; D uncertain. V was trimmed by 4 bases and J by 7 bases, leaving 16 bases between them. This CDR3 comprises 14 residues. The V gene's germline CDR1 is SGHDN and CDR2 FVKESK. CDR3 protein: CASSLDDSLGGYTF. In DNA, the CDR3 is TGTGCCAGCAGCCTAGATGATAGCCTCGGTGGCTACACCTTC.

This clone was detected once. The V call is TRBV19, the J call TRBJ1-5, with D hard to call. Per germline, CDR1 LNHDA and CDR2 SQIVND (reference sequence). The germline V and J ends were trimmed by 5 bases and 4 bases, with 12 bases remaining between them. CDR3 length: 14 amino acids. CDR3 bases: TGTGCCAGTAGTCCGGGCCCGGGAAATCAGCCCCAGCATTTT. Protein: CASSPGPGNQPQHF.

This clone was seen only once. V usage is TRBV16 and J usage is TRBJ1-2; D not certain. V was shortened by 1 base and J by 3 bases, with 12 bases between the two germline ends. CDR1 and CDR2 from the germline V gene are KGHSY and FQNENV. The CDR3 length is 15 residues. The CDR3 loop is CASSQYTGSDYGYTF. As DNA, the CDR3 is TGTGCCAGCAGCCAATATACGGGATCTGACTATGGCTACACCTTC.

This chain connects TRBV7-2 to TRBJ2-1, with 10 positions matching TRBD1. V lost 11 bases to trimming and J lost 3 bases; unmatched junction nucleotides: 10. Germline V gene sequence: CDR1 SGHTA, CDR2 FQGNSA. The CDR3 is 15 residues long. The CDR3 here is CAGTAGTGVYNEQFF. Here the CDR3 DNA reads TGTGCCGGAACCGCCGGGACAGGGGTCTACAATGAGCAGTTCTTC.

In DNA form, the CDR3 reads TGTGCCAGCAGTTACGTGGCAGAAAATCAGCCCCAGCATTTT. Translated, it gives CASSYVAENQPQHF. The chain employs TRBV6-6 and TRBJ1-5; no definite D call. Looked up from germline, CDR1 is MNHNY and CDR2 is SVGAGI (reference sequence). Trimming removed 2 bases from V and 4 bases from J, with 9 bases in between. CDR3 length equals 14 residues.

The V call is TRBV6-5, the J call TRBJ1-4, with TRBD1 matching 7 bases. Trimming at V came to 2 bases and at J to 3 bases, leaving 3 bases not matched to a gene. Germline values: CDR1 MNHEY, CDR2 SVGAGI. The length of the CDR3 is 15 residues. The DNA for the CDR3 is TGTGCCAGCAGTTACAAGGGACAGCCTAATGAAAAACTGTTTTTT. This translates into CASSYKGQPNEKLFF.

Details on this clone: At the DNA level, this CDR3 is encoded by other sequences in the same sample as well. This chain uses TRBV11-1 with TRBJ1-1; no clear D. The CDR3 covers 12 residues. Germline values: CDR1 SGHAT, CDR2 FQDESV (reference sequence). V lost 3 bases, J lost 5 bases, and 7 bases lay in between. This chain's CDR3 is CASSLRGTEAFF. CDR3 nucleotide sequence: TGTGCCAGCAGCTTGAGAGGGACTGAAGCTTTCTTT.

This chain connects TRBV6-5 to TRBJ2-5, with 9 bases that match TRBD1. CDR1 is MNHEY, CDR2 SVGAGI, per germline. This CDR3 has 13 residues. The junction had 4 bases not matched to a gene; V was cut back by 6 bases and J by 5 bases. For the CDR3, the DNA is TGTGCCAGCAGACTGGACAGGGGTGAGACCCAGTACTTC. Residues: CASRLDRGETQYF.

V gene TRBV27 combines with J gene TRBJ2-2, with 7 nucleotides matching TRBD1. Looked up from germline, CDR1 is MNHEY and CDR2 is SMNVEV (reference sequence). The junction had 5 bases not matched to a gene; V was cut back by 3 bases and J by 1 base. The CDR3 is 16 residues long. CDR3 amino acids: CASSFFGDRNTGELFF. In nucleotides, the CDR3 is TGTGCCAGCAGTTTTTTTGGGGACAGGAACACCGGGGAGCTGTTTTTT.

The chain couples TRBV4-1 to TRBJ1-5; possible D gene TRBD1, 5 bases. Looked up from germline, CDR1 is MGHRA and CDR2 is YSYEKL. The V gene lost 2 bases and the J gene lost 0 bases, with 11 bases spanning the gap. This CDR3 has 16 residues. CDR3 residues: CASSQNQGYSNQPQHF. The CDR3 region has the DNA TGCGCCAGCAGCCAAAACCAGGGTTATAGCAATCAGCCCCAGCATTTT.

The chain carries TRBV2 and TRBJ2-3; maybe TRBD2 (6 bases). The CDR3 contains 14 residues. Germline values: CDR1 SNHLY, CDR2 FYNNEI. Trimming shortened V by 4 bases and J by 2 bases, and 10 bases separated the two germline ends. The CDR3: CASSVGGVTDTQYF. For the CDR3, the DNA is TGTGCCAGCAGTGTGGGGGGAGTCACAGATACGCAGTATTTT.

The CDR3 nucleotides are TGTGCCAGCACTCCAAGGGGGTCATACGGCTACACCTTC. It yields the protein CASTPRGSYGYTF. The chain uses TRBV6-5 and TRBJ1-2, with a weak D call TRBD1 (6 bases). Trimming took off 7 bases at V and 8 bases at J, with 17 bases between the two ends. The germline V gene encodes CDR1 MNHEY and CDR2 SVGAGI. The CDR3 has 13 amino acids.

The sample holds one count of this clone. The rearrangement links TRBV6-2 or TRBV6-3 to TRBJ1-1, with no clear D. V lost 2 bases, J lost 2 bases, and 6 bases lay in between. CDR1 is MNHEY and CDR2 is SVGEGT in the germline V gene. The CDR3 runs 13 residues. This CDR3 reads CASSYTLNTEAFF. CDR3 DNA sequence: TGTGCCAGCAGTTACACGCTAAACACTGAAGCTTTCTTT.

This clone is a singleton in its sample. V and J are TRBV2 and TRBJ2-1, with 11 bases lining up with TRBD2. Germline V CDR1 and CDR2: SNHLY, FYNNEI. The length of the CDR3 is 14 residues. Germline trimming cut 5 bases from V and 10 bases from J; bases unmatched to any gene: 7. CDR3 sequence (DNA): TGTGCCAGCAGTATAGGACTAGCGGGCTCGGAGCAGTTCTTC. Its protein is CASSIGLAGSEQFF.

The gene calls are TRBV19 and TRBJ2-7, with D perhaps matching TRBD1 (8 bases). Deletions cut 6 bases from V and 1 base from J, with 16 bases between. CDR1 LNHDA and CDR2 SQIVND come from the germline V gene (reference sequence). This CDR3 is 15 amino acids long. Here the CDR3 reads CASSGGTGVSYEQYF. Written as DNA, the CDR3 is TGTGCCAGTAGCGGGGGGACAGGTGTTTCCTACGAGCAGTACTTC.

The chain is built from TRBV9 and TRBJ1-4; the match to TRBD1 covers 7 bases. Trimming cost V 3 bases and J 2 bases; bases outside gene matches: 4. Germline CDR1 and CDR2: SGDLS and YYNGEE. The CDR3 runs to 15 residues. The chain's CDR3 is CASSAETGTNEKLFF. CDR3 sequence (DNA): TGTGCCAGCAGCGCGGAGACAGGGACTAATGAAAAACTGTTTTTT.

This clone was counted once. The V call is TRBV28, the J call TRBJ2-3; 14 nucleotides match TRBD2. Germline values: CDR1 MDHEN, CDR2 SYDVKM. The ends lost 4 bases at V and 5 bases at J; junction bases unmatched: 8. The CDR3 is 17 amino acids. The CDR3 DNA is TGTGCCAGCAGTTCGCAGGGACTAGCGGGAGACAAAGATACGCAGTATTTT. Translated: CASSSQGLAGDKDTQYF. Drawing the rest from reference TRBV28 and TRBJ2-3, the complete variable domain is DVKVTQSSRYLVKRTGEKVFLECVQDMDHENMFWYRQDPGLGLRLIYFSYDVKMKEKGDIPEGYSVSREKKERFSLILESASTNQTSMYLCASSSQGLAGDKDTQYFGPGTRLTVL.

The chain links TRBV27 to TRBJ2-7; D might be TRBD2 (6 bases). The CDR3 runs 13 residues. V dropped 6 bases and J dropped 4 bases, with 13 bases sitting between them. Germline CDR1 reads MNHEY; CDR2 reads SMNVEV (reference sequence). CDR3 protein: CASRGNAGYEQYF. CDR3 nucleotides: TGTGCCAGCAGGGGAAACGCGGGGTACGAGCAGTACTTC.